Listed below are T cell receptor beta chains from one sample, sequenced in a study of T cells in Graves' hyperthyroidism and ophthalmopathy. A single record per CDR3 protein comes from TCRdb applying MiXCR to the multiplex PCR reads. There are a few hundred thousand distinct CDR3 sequences in the sample; roughly 15% occur only once, and around 13% lies in the top ten. The sample comprised blood. Every receptor here comes from a woman aged 40 to 49 with Graves' hyperthyroidism. The CDR3 runs from the conserved cysteine through the conserved F or W. The order of the fields is clone size, V gene, J gene, D gene, CDR3 DNA, CDR3 protein. A D gene is named only where the DNA matches it firmly. Where a row states a size, it is once, few, many or the class of an expanded clone; other rows omit it.

clone_size: few
v_call: TRBV7-8
j_call: TRBJ2-7
d_call: .
cdr3_nt: TGTGCCAGCAGCCAGAGGGCCGGAAGCTCCTACGAGCAGTACTTC
cdr3_aa: CASSQRAGSSYEQYF

clone_size: .
v_call: TRBV6-5
j_call: TRBJ1-1
d_call: .
cdr3_nt: TGTGCCAGCAGTTACGCCCAGGAGAACACTGAAGCTTTCTTT
cdr3_aa: CASSYAQENTEAFF

clone_size: few
v_call: TRBV4-1
j_call: TRBJ1-1
d_call: .
cdr3_nt: TGCGCCAGCAGCCAAGTCCCCTCATCTCAGGCGTTGAACACTGAAGCTTTCTTT
cdr3_aa: CASSQVPSSQALNTEAFF

clone_size: .
v_call: TRBV6-5
j_call: TRBJ1-6
d_call: .
cdr3_nt: TGTGCCAGCAGTTCGAGACTTCAAACTGGTTCACCCCTCCACTTT
cdr3_aa: CASSSRLQTGSPLHF

clone_size: .
v_call: TRBV7-6
j_call: TRBJ2-2
d_call: .
cdr3_nt: TGTGCCACCGGAGGGACAGAAGGGTCTCCCGGGGAGCTGTTTTTT
cdr3_aa: CATGGTEGSPGELFF

clone_size: .
v_call: TRBV18
j_call: TRBJ2-1
d_call: TRBD2
cdr3_nt: TGTGCCAGCTCACCACCTGGACTAGCGGACAACAATGAGCAGTTCTTC
cdr3_aa: CASSPPGLADNNEQFF

clone_size: many
v_call: TRBV3-1
j_call: TRBJ2-5
d_call: .
cdr3_nt: TGTGCCAGCAGCCAAGGTCCTAGGGAGGGGGCGCTGGAAGAGACCCAGTACTTC
cdr3_aa: CASSQGPREGALEETQYF

clone_size: many
v_call: TRBV9
j_call: TRBJ2-3
d_call: .
cdr3_nt: TGTGCCAGCAGCGCCGGAGGGACGGGAAGCACAGATACGCAGTATTTT
cdr3_aa: CASSAGGTGSTDTQYF

clone_size: .
v_call: TRBV2
j_call: TRBJ1-1
d_call: .
cdr3_nt: TGTGCCAGCAGAGCGGACTCACACACTGAAGCTTTCTTT
cdr3_aa: CASRADSHTEAFF

clone_size: .
v_call: TRBV11-2
j_call: TRBJ1-3
d_call: .
cdr3_nt: TGTGCCAGCAGCTTAGGCGCAGGGGAGGTTGGAAACACCATATATTTT
cdr3_aa: CASSLGAGEVGNTIYF

clone_size: .
v_call: TRBV5-6
j_call: TRBJ2-1
d_call: TRBD2
cdr3_nt: TGTGCCAGCAGCCGGACTAGCGGGAGGCTGAATGAGCAGTTCTTC
cdr3_aa: CASSRTSGRLNEQFF

clone_size: few
v_call: TRBV6-2/TRBV6-3
j_call: TRBJ2-5
d_call: TRBD1
cdr3_nt: TGTGGCAGCAGGACCCCGACAGGGGGCTTAGAGACCCAGTACTTC
cdr3_aa: CGSRTPTGGLETQYF

clone_size: many
v_call: TRBV28
j_call: TRBJ2-1
d_call: TRBD2
cdr3_nt: TGTGCCAGCAGCAATAGCGGGAACTACTACAATGAGCAGTTCTTC
cdr3_aa: CASSNSGNYYNEQFF

clone_size: many
v_call: TRBV11-2
j_call: TRBJ2-1
d_call: .
cdr3_nt: TGTGCCAGCAGTGTGGGGAACAATGAGCAGTTCTTC
cdr3_aa: CASSVGNNEQFF

clone_size: many
v_call: TRBV6-1
j_call: TRBJ2-5
d_call: TRBD1
cdr3_nt: TGTGCCAGCAGAGCGAGAGGGGGCCGCGAAGAGACCCAGTACTTC
cdr3_aa: CASRARGGREETQYF

clone_size: .
v_call: TRBV6-1
j_call: TRBJ2-7
d_call: .
cdr3_nt: TGTGCCAGCAGTACAAAAAAGGCCTACGAGCAGTACTTC
cdr3_aa: CASSTKKAYEQYF

clone_size: few
v_call: TRBV20-1
j_call: TRBJ2-2
d_call: TRBD2
cdr3_nt: TGCAGTGCTAGACTCGGGACTAGAGTGTCCGGGGAGCTGTTTTTT
cdr3_aa: CSARLGTRVSGELFF

clone_size: many
v_call: TRBV18
j_call: TRBJ2-1
d_call: .
cdr3_nt: TGTGCCAGCTCACCACCGATCGGAAGTAAGAATGAGCAGTTCTTC
cdr3_aa: CASSPPIGSKNEQFF

clone_size: .
v_call: TRBV7-7
j_call: TRBJ2-1
d_call: .
cdr3_nt: TGTGCTAGCAGCCCGACAGAGGACAATGAGCAGTTCTTC
cdr3_aa: CASSPTEDNEQFF

clone_size: .
v_call: TRBV11-2
j_call: TRBJ2-3
d_call: TRBD2
cdr3_nt: TGTGCCAGCAGCACGGTGCGGGGACTAGCGGGAGGGGGGAAAACAGATACGCAGTATTTT
cdr3_aa: CASSTVRGLAGGGKTDTQYF

clone_size: .
v_call: TRBV4-1
j_call: TRBJ2-3
d_call: .
cdr3_nt: TGCGCCAGCAGCCTCCTAGCGCCGAGCCGAGGGGCAGATACGCAGTATTTT
cdr3_aa: CASSLLAPSRGADTQYF

clone_size: few
v_call: TRBV5-6
j_call: TRBJ1-3
d_call: .
cdr3_nt: TGTGCCAGCAGCTTTTACGGGGGACTCTCTGGAAACACCATATATTTT
cdr3_aa: CASSFYGGLSGNTIYF

clone_size: .
v_call: TRBV10-3
j_call: TRBJ2-7
d_call: TRBD1
cdr3_nt: TGTGCCATCAGTGATCCCTCTCCGGGACAGGGGAAATACGAGCAGTACTTC
cdr3_aa: CAISDPSPGQGKYEQYF

clone_size: many
v_call: TRBV5-1
j_call: TRBJ2-7
d_call: .
cdr3_nt: TGCGCCAGCAGCTTGGCGGCAGGGGCTATATACGAGCAGTACTTC
cdr3_aa: CASSLAAGAIYEQYF

clone_size: many
v_call: TRBV7-3
j_call: TRBJ2-1
d_call: TRBD2
cdr3_nt: TGTGCCAGCAGCTTAAGTAGCGGGAGAGGGAATGAGCAGTTCTTC
cdr3_aa: CASSLSSGRGNEQFF

clone_size: many
v_call: TRBV2
j_call: TRBJ2-5
d_call: TRBD1
cdr3_nt: TGTGCCAGCAGTTTACAGGGGCCCCAAGAGACCCAGTACTTC
cdr3_aa: CASSLQGPQETQYF

clone_size: many
v_call: TRBV6-5
j_call: TRBJ2-3
d_call: .
cdr3_nt: TGTGCCAGCAGTTACTCGATAATTCCCACTACAGATACGCAGTATTTT
cdr3_aa: CASSYSIIPTTDTQYF

clone_size: many
v_call: TRBV19
j_call: TRBJ2-7
d_call: TRBD2
cdr3_nt: TGTGCCAGTAGCATCGGACTAGCGGGAGGGCCCTACGAGCAGTACTTC
cdr3_aa: CASSIGLAGGPYEQYF

clone_size: .
v_call: TRBV11-2
j_call: TRBJ2-5
d_call: .
cdr3_nt: TGTGCCAGCAGCTTTAGGACTTCACAAACCTGCCAAGAGACCCAGTACTTC
cdr3_aa: CASSFRTSQTCQETQYF

clone_size: .
v_call: TRBV5-1
j_call: TRBJ2-7
d_call: TRBD1
cdr3_nt: TGCGCCAGCAGCTTGGCACAGGGGAACGAGCAGTACTTC
cdr3_aa: CASSLAQGNEQYF

clone_size: once
v_call: TRBV5-8
j_call: TRBJ2-3
d_call: TRBD2
cdr3_nt: TGTGCCAGCAGCCCCTTGCTAGCGGGAGTTGATACGCAGTATTTT
cdr3_aa: CASSPLLAGVDTQYF

clone_size: few
v_call: TRBV18
j_call: TRBJ1-2
d_call: .
cdr3_nt: TGTGCCAGCTCACCAGCGCCGGATAACTATGGCTACACCTTC
cdr3_aa: CASSPAPDNYGYTF

clone_size: many
v_call: TRBV18
j_call: TRBJ2-5
d_call: TRBD1
cdr3_nt: TGTGCCAGCTCACCACGGGACAGGGCTGGAGAGACCCAGTACTTC
cdr3_aa: CASSPRDRAGETQYF

clone_size: .
v_call: TRBV11-3
j_call: TRBJ2-1
d_call: TRBD2
cdr3_nt: TGTGCCAGCAGCTTAGATGGGCGGGAGGGCCTTGATGAGCAGTTCTTC
cdr3_aa: CASSLDGREGLDEQFF

clone_size: few
v_call: TRBV4-1
j_call: TRBJ2-1
d_call: TRBD2
cdr3_nt: TGCGCCAGCAGCCAAGGACTAGCGGGAAACAATGAGCAGTTCTTC
cdr3_aa: CASSQGLAGNNEQFF